The TCR beta chain under discussion was sequenced for a study of shared clonotypes between healthy human individuals. Study-level findings and limits: Generally, estimated richness proved larger in naive subsets than it did in memory subsets. A handful of donors showed sharing of 4.5% to 6% of naive CD4 clonotypes. Exclusively blood specimens were collected; tissue repertoires likely differ.

About this clone: Its antigen is as yet unknown.

The V gene's germline CDR1 is MNHEY and CDR2 SMNVEV (reference sequence). The V and J ends lost 3 bases and 4 bases respectively, with 9 bases between them. The CDR3 covers 13 residues. Sorted-subset replicate PCR reactions were performed with about 200 ng DNA, corresponding to roughly 30,000 T cell genomes. TCRdb's table, derived via immunoSEQ multiplex PCR, lists solely in-frame clones and lacks some. The profile covers roughly 2 million clones, with 90% to 97% appearing a single time and 0.13% taken by the ten largest. The sample consisted of naive CD4+ T cells sorted from blood. Subset: CD45RA+ positively selected. V and J are TRBV27 and TRBJ2-5; tentative D call: TRBD2 (5 bases). This receptor was obtained from a man aged 18-30 years in good health. The CDR3 region is CASSFERRETQYF. In DNA form, the CDR3 reads TGTGCCAGCAGTTTTGAGCGGAGAGAGACCCAGTACTTC.